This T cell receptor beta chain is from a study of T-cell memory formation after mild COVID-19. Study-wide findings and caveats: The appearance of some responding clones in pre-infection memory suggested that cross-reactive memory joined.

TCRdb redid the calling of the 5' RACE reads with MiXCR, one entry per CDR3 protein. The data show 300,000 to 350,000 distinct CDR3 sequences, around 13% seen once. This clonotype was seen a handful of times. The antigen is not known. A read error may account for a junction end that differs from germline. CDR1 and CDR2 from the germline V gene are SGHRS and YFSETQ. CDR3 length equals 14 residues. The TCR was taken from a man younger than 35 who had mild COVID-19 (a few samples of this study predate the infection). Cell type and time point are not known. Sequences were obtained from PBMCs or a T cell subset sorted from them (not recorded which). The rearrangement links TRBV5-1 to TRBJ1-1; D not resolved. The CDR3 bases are TGTGCCAGCAGCTTAGTTGCTGGGGACACTGAAGCTTTCTTT. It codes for CASSLVAGDTEAFF. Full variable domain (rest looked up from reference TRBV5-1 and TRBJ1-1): KAGVTQTPRYLIKTRGQQVTLSCSPISGHRSVSWYQQTPGQGLQFLFEYFSETQRNKGNFPGRFSGRQFSNSRSEMNVSTLELGDSALYLCASSLVAGDTEAFFGQGTRLTVV.